This paragraph reports one T cell receptor (beta chain). This CDR3 comprises 17 residues. Losses at the gene ends were 3 bases for V and 5 bases for J; bases not matched to a gene: 7. Germline CDR1 reads MGHRA; CDR2 reads YSYEKL. The sample belongs to a study of T cell changes during pregnancy in multiple sclerosis. The table came from immunoSEQ multiplex PCR; TCRdb's copy has only in-frame clones and leaves some out. This repertoire shows approximately 100,000 clones, roughly nine tenths found once; its top ten account for about 0.89%. The sample consisted of peripheral blood, taken after pregnancy. The source is a female donor with multiple sclerosis, enrolled in a pregnancy study. The rearrangement uses TRBV4-1 and TRBJ2-5; 15 bases agree with TRBD2. CDR3 in amino acids: CASSQLGTSGGWETQYF. The CDR3 region has the DNA TGCGCCAGCAGCCAGCTCGGGACTAGCGGGGGGTGGGAGACCCAGTACTTC.